This T cell receptor beta chain emerged from a study of regulatory T cells in long-lasting Graves disease. Whole-study findings and limits: Those with persistent disease had in common more public clonotypes (around 2,500) than new patients (roughly 970).

Notes on this clonotype: Its antigen is not known.

Construction of TCR beta libraries relied on iRepertoire HTBI primers and on Arm-PCR targeting CDR3 regions. Each CDR3 protein is one row after TCRdb ran MiXCR on the multiplex PCR reads. Here the sample spans about 610,000 distinct CDR3 sequences, around 15% being singletons. Time point indicated: newly diagnosed GD, antithyroid drugs for less than 3 months. With RNA extracted from PBMCs as input, the TCR library was made. Blood from the periphery, 8 to 9.5 milliliters in all, was drawn into EDTA tubes. Another study also made use of these data, one on T cells in Graves' hyperthyroidism and ophthalmopathy.

The input for sequencing was peripheral blood mononuclear cells (PBMCs), taken at new diagnosis, from a patient treated with antithyroid drugs. The receptor was derived from a man younger than 35 with Graves disease.

The CDR3 bases are TGTGCCAGCAGTTTATCTTCCGGGCACGTAACCAAAAACATTCAGTACTTC. Its protein is CASSLSSGHVTKNIQYF. The rearrangement links TRBV27 to TRBJ2-4, with D uncertain. Trimming stripped 0 bases from V and 2 bases from J, with 14 bases between. The CDR3 spans 17 residues. From germline, CDR1 is MNHEY and CDR2 SMNVEV (reference sequence).